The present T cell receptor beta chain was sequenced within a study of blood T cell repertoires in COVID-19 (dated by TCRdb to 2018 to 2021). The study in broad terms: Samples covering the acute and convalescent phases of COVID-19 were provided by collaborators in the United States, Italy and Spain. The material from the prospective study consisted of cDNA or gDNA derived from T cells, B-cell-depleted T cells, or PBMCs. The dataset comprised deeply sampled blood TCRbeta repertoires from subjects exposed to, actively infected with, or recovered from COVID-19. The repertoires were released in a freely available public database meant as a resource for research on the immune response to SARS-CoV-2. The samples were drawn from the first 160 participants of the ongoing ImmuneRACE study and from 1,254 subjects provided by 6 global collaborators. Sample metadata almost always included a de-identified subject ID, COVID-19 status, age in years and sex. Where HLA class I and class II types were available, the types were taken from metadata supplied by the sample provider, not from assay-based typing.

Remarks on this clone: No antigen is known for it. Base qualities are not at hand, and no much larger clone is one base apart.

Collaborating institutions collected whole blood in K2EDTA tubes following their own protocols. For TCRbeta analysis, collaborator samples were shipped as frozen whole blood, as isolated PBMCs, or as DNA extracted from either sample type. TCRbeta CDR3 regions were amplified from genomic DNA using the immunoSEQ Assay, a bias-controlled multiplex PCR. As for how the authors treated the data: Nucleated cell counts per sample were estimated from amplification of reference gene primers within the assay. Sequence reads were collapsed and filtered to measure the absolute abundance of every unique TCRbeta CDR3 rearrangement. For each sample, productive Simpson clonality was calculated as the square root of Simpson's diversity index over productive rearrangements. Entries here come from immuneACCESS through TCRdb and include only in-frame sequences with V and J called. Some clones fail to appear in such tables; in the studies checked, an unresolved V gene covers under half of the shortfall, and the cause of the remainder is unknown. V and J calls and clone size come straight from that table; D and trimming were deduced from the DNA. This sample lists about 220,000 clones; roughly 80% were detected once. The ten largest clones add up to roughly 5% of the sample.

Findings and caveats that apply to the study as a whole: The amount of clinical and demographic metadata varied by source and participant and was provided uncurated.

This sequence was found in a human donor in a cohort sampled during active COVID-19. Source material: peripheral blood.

Here the CDR3 is given as CATSDHSSGRAVTQYF. In nucleotide form, the sequence is TGTGCCACCAGTGATCACTCTAGCGGGAGGGCCGTGACCCAGTACTTC. The chain is encoded by TRBV24-1 joined to TRBJ2-5; 12 bases in the middle match TRBD2. Per the germline V gene, KGHDR is the CDR1 and SFDVKD is the CDR2. After removal of 3 bases from V and 7 bases from J, the junction retains 8 bases not matched to a gene. The CDR3 goes from the cysteine to the phenylalanine over 16 residues. Here the CDR3 DNA is all that survives: 48 bases in frame from base 1.